This T cell receptor beta chain derives from a study of identical twins. Overall study findings and caveats: Beta out-of-frame sequences showed weaker excess twin sharing.

TCRdb recomputed calls from the 5' RACE reads with MiXCR, one row per CDR3 protein. The top ten clones hold roughly 0.3% of a sample with 1.5 million to 2 million distinct CDR3 sequences, 25% to 35% of them seen once. There are a few counts of this clonotype. Its antigen is unidentified. Each donor (without exception) was a healthy Caucasian. There are 14 residues in the CDR3. Germline values: CDR1 MNHEY, CDR2 SMNVEV (reference sequence). This clonotype was obtained from a newborn girl in good health. The sequenced material came from cord blood. The chain joins TRBV27 to TRBJ2-1; a possible D gene is TRBD1 (7 bases). The J call may be in error: the DNA end matches TRBJ2-7 better. CDR3 residues: CASSLRAGGNEQYF. CDR3 nucleotide sequence: TGTGCCAGCAGTTTGCGGGCAGGGGGGAATGAGCAGTACTTC.